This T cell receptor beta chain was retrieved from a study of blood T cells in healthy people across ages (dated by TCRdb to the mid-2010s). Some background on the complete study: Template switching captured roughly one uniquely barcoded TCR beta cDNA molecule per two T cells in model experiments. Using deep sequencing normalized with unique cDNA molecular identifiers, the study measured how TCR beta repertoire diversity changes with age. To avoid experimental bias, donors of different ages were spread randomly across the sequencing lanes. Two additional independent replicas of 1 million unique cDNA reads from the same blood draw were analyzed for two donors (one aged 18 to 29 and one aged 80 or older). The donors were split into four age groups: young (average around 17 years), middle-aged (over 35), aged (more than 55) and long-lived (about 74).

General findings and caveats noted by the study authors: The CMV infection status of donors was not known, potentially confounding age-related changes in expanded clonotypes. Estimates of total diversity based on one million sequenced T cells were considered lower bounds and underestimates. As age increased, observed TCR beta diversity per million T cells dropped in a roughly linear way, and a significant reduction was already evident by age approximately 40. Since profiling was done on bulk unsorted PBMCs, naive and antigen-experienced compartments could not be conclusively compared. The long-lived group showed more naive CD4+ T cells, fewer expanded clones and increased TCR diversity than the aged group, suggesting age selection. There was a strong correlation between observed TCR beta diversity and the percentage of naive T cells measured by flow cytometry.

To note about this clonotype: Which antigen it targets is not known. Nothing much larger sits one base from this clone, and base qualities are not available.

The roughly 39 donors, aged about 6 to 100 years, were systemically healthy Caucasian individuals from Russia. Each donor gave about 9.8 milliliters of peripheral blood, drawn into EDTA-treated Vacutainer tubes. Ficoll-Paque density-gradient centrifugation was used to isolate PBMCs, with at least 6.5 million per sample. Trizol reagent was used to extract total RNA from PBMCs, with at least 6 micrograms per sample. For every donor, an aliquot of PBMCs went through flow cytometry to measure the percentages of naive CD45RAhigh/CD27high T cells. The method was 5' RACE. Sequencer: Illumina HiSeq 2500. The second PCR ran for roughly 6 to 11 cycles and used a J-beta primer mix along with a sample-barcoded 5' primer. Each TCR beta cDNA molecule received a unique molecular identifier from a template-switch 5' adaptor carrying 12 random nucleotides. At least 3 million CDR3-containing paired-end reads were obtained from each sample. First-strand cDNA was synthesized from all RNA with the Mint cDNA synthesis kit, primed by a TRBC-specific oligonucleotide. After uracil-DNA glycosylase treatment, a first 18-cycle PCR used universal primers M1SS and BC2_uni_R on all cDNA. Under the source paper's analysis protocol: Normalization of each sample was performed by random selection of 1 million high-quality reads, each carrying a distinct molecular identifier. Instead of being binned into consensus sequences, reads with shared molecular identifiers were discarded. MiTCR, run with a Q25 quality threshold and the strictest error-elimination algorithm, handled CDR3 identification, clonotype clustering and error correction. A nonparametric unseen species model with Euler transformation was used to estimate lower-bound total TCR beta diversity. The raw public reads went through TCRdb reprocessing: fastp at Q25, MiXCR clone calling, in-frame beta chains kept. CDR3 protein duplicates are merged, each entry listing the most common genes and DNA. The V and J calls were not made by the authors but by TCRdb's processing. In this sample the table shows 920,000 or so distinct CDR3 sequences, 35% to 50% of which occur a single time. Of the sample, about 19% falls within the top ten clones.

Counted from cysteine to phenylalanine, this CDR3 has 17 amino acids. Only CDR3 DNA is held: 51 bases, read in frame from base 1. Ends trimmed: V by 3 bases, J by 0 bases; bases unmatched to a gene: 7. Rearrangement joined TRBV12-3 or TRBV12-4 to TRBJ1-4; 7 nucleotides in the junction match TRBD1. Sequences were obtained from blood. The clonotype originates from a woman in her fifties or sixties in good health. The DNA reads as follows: TGTGCCAGCAGTTTTGACAGGGTGGGGGCAACTAATGAAAAACTGTTTTTT. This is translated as CASSFDRVGATNEKLFF.